This T cell receptor beta chain originates from a study of T cell repertoires in cytomegalovirus infection. TCRdb re-called the reads through MiXCR, storing one row per CDR3 protein. The sample yields a few hundred thousand distinct CDR3 sequences, more than 25% seen once. The V end was cut by 2 bases, the J end by 4 bases, with 10 bases between. The CDR3 runs 14 residues. The germline CDR1 and CDR2 sequences are LNHDA and SQIVND (reference sequence). This receptor was identified in a human donor in good health (CMV status not recorded). Some clones in this sample may be carry-over from other donors' samples. Sequenced material: PBMCs. The V call is TRBV19, the J call TRBJ2-3, with unresolved D. The CDR3 reads CASSIMTPSDTQYF. DNA of the CDR3: TGTGCCAGTAGTATAATGACCCCTTCAGATACGCAGTATTTT.